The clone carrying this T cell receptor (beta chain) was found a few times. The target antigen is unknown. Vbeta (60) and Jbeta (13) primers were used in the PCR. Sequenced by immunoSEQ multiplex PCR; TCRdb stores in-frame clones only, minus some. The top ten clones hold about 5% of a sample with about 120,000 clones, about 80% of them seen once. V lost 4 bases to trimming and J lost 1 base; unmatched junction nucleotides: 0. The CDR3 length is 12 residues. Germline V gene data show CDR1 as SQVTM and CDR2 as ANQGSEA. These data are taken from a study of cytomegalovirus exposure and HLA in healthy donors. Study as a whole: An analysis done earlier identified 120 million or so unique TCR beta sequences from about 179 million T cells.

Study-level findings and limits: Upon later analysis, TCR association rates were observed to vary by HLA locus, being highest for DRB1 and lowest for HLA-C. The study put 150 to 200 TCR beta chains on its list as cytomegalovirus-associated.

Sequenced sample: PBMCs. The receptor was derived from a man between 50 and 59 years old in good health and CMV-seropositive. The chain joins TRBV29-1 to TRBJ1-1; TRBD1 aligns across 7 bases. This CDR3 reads CSVGQGNTEAFF. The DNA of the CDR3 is TGCAGCGTTGGACAGGGGAACACTGAAGCTTTCTTT.